The present entry profiles one T cell receptor (beta chain) with its context. Its antigen target is currently unknown. No much larger clonotype is one base removed from it; base qualities were not supplied. This specimen's time point label, interpreted: baseline before first vaccination. Samples from vaccinated people were obtained from the UK trials COV001 and COV002, which included a single-blind randomized controlled phase 2/3 trial of AZD1222 (ChAdOx1 nCoV-19) in healthy adults. Trial participant PBMC samples were collected at day 0 and day 28 after the second dose for TCRbeta chain sequencing. This entry belongs to a study of T cell responses to AZD1222 COVID-19 vaccine (dated by TCRdb to about 2021). For the wider study: AZD1222 recipients given second doses at about 4 weeks or at about 12 weeks were pooled, since spike-specific TCR depth and breadth were not found to differ between the two schedules. Trial participants were enrolled into age subgroups of 18-55, 56-69 and 70-plus years, which contained 148, 28 and 57 TCR-sequenced participants, respectively. A total of around 240 trial participants underwent TCR sequencing, of whom some 210 received two doses of AZD1222 and about 25 received two doses of the MenACWY control vaccine.

The CDR3 regions of human TCRbeta chains were subjected to immunosequencing. Per the source publication's procedure: TCRs in the repertoires were compared against a reference library of SARS-CoV-2-specific TCRs that had been generated with the MIRA antigen-specificity platform. Breadth was defined as the fraction of unique TCRs that were SARS-CoV-2-associated. Depth was defined as the fraction of total T cells that were SARS-CoV-2-associated. Using the MIRA data, each spike-specific TCR was mapped to the spike region that the TCR reacts to and placed in a CD4 or CD8 class. Log10-transformed breadth and depth values were compared by one-way ANOVA with Sidak's multiple comparisons tests. This is the immuneACCESS table as TCRdb keeps it, with only in-frame sequences that have V and J called. A part of the clones is gone; compared with another copy, unresolved V genes explain less than half, and the rest is unexplained. The D gene and trimming were derived from the DNA, and the V and J assignments and clone size from that table. Recorded for this sample are about 140,000 clones; roughly 91% of them occurred a single time. Clones ranked in the top ten supply about 9.1% of the sample.

Points the paper makes about the study in general: CD4 TCRs associated with the vaccine covered the entire spike protein, and the dominant responses were in regions 160-218 and 743-854. No day 14 peak-response samples were available, so repertoires were characterized only after the peak T cell response. Most participants were white British and females outnumbered males, and the authors suggested that clonal diversity may have been underestimated. After two AZD1222 doses, both the breadth and the depth of spike-specific TCRs were significantly higher than at day 0 and than in MenACWY recipients. Conclusions about previously exposed vaccinees were limited because only 5 or 6 AZD1222 recipients were SARS-CoV-2 seropositive at baseline. Reportedly, almost half of the unique spike-specific TCRs recognized epitopes lying outside the regions that are mutated in the B.1.351 and B.1.1.7 variants. In the small 56-69-year group, the increase in depth fell short of significance, most likely because of low power.

From a lookup of the germline V gene, CDR1 and CDR2 are SNHLY and FYNNEI. V trim: 6 bases; J trim: 0 bases; unmatched bases: 3. The CDR3 covers 15 residues, taking in both the cysteine and the phenylalanine. CDR3 DNA is the only sequence kept; it has 45 bases, read in frame from the first base. The specimen comprised peripheral blood, sampled on day 0 of AZD1222 vaccination. This TCR derives from an adult in good health. This sequence uses TRBV2 and TRBJ2-2, with 8 middle bases fitting TRBD1. The nucleotide sequence is given as TGTGCCAGCAGAGAACAGGGGGCGAACACCGGGGAGCTGTTTTTT. Its protein is CASREQGANTGELFF.